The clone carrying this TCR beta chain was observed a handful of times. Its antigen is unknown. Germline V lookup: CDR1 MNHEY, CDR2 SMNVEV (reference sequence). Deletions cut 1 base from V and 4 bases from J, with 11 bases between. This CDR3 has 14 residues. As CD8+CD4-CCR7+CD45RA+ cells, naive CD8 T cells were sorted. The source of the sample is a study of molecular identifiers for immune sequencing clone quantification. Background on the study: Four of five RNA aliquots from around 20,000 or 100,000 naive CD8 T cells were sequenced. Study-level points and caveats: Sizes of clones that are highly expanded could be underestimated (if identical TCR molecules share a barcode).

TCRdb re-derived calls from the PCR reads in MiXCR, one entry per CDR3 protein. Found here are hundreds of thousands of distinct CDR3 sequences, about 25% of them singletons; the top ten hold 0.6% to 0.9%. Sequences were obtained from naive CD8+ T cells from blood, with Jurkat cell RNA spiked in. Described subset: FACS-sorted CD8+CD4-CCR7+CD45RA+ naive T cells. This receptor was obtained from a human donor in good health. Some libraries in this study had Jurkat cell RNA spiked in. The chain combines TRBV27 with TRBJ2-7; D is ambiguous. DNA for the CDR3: TGTGCCAGCAGTTTATATTGGCAGGCTTACGAGCAGTACTTC. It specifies CASSLYWQAYEQYF.